This T cell receptor (beta chain) is drawn from a study of blood T cell repertoires in COVID-19. The wider study: Whether acute or convalescent, the COVID-19 samples came from the United States, Italy and Spain. From T cells, B-cell-depleted T cells, or PBMCs came the material, which was cDNA or gDNA.

Germline assignment: CDR1 SGHNT and CDR2 YYREEE (reference sequence). The CDR3 is made up of 16 amino acids. V trimming: 1 base; J trimming: 4 bases; junction bases outside the gene matches: 8. Original analysis: From reference gene primer amplification, estimates of nucleated cell counts were derived. The method was immunoSEQ multiplex PCR; TCRdb's version includes in-frame clones alone and lacks a portion of them. The DNA was the basis for D and trimming; V, J and clone size are from that table. This sample has under 300,000 clones; roughly 84% occur once, and the top ten carry 2% to 2.5%. Sample: peripheral blood. The receptor was isolated from a woman between 40 and 55 years old who had recovered from COVID-19. The chain joins TRBV5-4 to TRBJ2-5; 9 bases are a match to TRBD1. CDR3 sequence (DNA): TGTGCCAGCAGCTTGATTGACGGACAGGGGCGAGAGACCCAGTACTTC. It translates to CASSLIDGQGRETQYF.